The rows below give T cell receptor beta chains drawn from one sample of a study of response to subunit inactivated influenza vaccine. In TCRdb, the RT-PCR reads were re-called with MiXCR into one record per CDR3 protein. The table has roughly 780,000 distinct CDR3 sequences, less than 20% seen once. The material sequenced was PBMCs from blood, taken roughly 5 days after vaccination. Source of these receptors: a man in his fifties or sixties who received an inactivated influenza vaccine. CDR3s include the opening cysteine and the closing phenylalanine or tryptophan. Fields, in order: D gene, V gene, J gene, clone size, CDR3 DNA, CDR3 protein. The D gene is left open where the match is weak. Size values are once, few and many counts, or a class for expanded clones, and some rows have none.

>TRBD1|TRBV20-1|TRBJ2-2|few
TGCAGTGCTAGAACCCCGACAGGGTCGGGGACCGGGGAGCTGTTTTTT
CSARTPTGSGTGELFF
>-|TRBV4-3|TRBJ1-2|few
TGCGCCAGCAGCCCCCTTCAGGGCGACTATGGCTACACCTTC
CASSPLQGDYGYTF
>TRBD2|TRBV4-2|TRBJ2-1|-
TGTGCCAGCAGCCAAGGTGCAAGCGGGGGCTACAATGAGCAGTTCTTC
CASSQGASGGYNEQFF
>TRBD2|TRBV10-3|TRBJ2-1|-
TGTGCCATCAGTGACCAAGCGGGGGGACCCTACAATGAGCAGTTCTTC
CAISDQAGGPYNEQFF
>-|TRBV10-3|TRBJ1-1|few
TGTGCCATCAGTGAGTCAAGAGACGGTGAAGCTTTCTTT
CAISESRDGEAFF
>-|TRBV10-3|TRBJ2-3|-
TGTGCCATCAGCAGACAGGATAGCACAGATACGCAGTATTTT
CAISRQDSTDTQYF
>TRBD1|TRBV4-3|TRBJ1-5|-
TGCGCCAGCAGCCGACAGGGTAGGAATCAGCCCCAGCATTTT
CASSRQGRNQPQHF
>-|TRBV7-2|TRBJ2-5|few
TGTGCCAGCAGACACAAGGGCTCGGGGGAGACCCAGTACTTC
CASRHKGSGETQYF
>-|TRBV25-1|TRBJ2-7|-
TGTGCCAGCAGTAGTGGGGGCCTTTACGAGCAGTACTTC
CASSSGGLYEQYF
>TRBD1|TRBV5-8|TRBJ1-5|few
TGTGCCAGCAGCGAAGACAGGGCAGCTCAGCCCCAGCATTTT
CASSEDRAAQPQHF
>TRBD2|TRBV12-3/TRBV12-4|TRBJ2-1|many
TGTGCCAGCAGTCCACAGCGGGGGAGCTACAATGAGCAGTTCTTC
CASSPQRGSYNEQFF
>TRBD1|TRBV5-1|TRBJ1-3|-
TGCGCCAGCAGCTCGGGACAGGCTAACTCTGGAAACACCATATATTTT
CASSSGQANSGNTIYF
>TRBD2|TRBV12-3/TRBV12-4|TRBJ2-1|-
TGTGCCAGCACCCCAGCGGGAGGTGGGCAGTTCTTC
CASTPAGGGQFF
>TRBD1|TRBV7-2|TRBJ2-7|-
TGTGCCAGCAGCACGTGGACAGGGGGCTCCTACGAGCAGTACTTC
CASSTWTGGSYEQYF
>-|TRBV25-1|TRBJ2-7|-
TGTGCCAGCGAGGACTGGGTATCTTACGAGCAGTACTTC
CASEDWVSYEQYF
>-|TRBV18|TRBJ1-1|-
TGTGCCAGCTCACCGAGGCCGGGGAGGGTGAACACTGAAGCTTTCTTT
CASSPRPGRVNTEAFF
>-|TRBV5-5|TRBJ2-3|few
TGTGCCAGCATGCGCCAGGGCACAGATACGCAGTATTTT
CASMRQGTDTQYF
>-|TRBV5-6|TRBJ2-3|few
TGTGCCAGCAGCTTGCGGTCCTGGTACACAGATACGCAGTATTTT
CASSLRSWYTDTQYF
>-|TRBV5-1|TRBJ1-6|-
TGCGCCAGCAGCTTGGCCCCTGCAGCGGGGTTGAAGGGTTCACCCCTCCACTTT
CASSLAPAAGLKGSPLHF
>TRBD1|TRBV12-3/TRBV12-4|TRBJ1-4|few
TGTGCCAGCAGCAATACAGGGGGCACTGAAAAACTGTTTTTT
CASSNTGGTEKLFF
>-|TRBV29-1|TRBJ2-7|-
TGCAGCGTTGACGGCCTGGGGGACTCCTACGAGCAGTACTTC
CSVDGLGDSYEQYF
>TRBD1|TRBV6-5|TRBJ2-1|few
TGTGCCAGCAGTTACTCAAGGGGGCTTTATGAGCAGTTCTTC
CASSYSRGLYEQFF
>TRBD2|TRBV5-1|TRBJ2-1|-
TGCGCCAGCAGCTCGTCGACTAGCGGGAGTTGGAATGAGCAGTTCTTC
CASSSSTSGSWNEQFF
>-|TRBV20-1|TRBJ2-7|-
TGCAGTGTTCCACCGCATTGGGGCTCCTACGAGCAGTACTTC
CSVPPHWGSYEQYF
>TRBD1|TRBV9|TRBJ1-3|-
TGTGCCAGCAGCGTCGGACAGGGAACCACCTCTGGAAACACCATATATTTT
CASSVGQGTTSGNTIYF
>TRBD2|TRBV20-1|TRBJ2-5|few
TGCAGTGCTAGAGGGGGGGGGGAAGAGACCCAGTACTTC
CSARGGGEETQYF
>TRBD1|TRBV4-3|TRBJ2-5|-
TGCGCCAGCAGCCAAGGCACCTGGCGGACAGGGATTGAGACCCAGTACTTC
CASSQGTWRTGIETQYF
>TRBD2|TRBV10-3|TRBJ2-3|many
TGTGCCATCAGTACGAGACTAGCGAGTCTCACAGATACGCAGTATTTT
CAISTRLASLTDTQYF
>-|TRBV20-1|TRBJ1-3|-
TGCAGTGCTAGAGATCGGTTCAGACACTCTGGAAACACCATATATTTT
CSARDRFRHSGNTIYF
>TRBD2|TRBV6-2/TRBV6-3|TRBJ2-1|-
TGTGCCAGCAAGGGATGGACTAGCGGGGCCTCTCTCAATGAGCAGTTCTTC
CASKGWTSGASLNEQFF
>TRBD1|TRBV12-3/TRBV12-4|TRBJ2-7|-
TGTGCCAGCACTTGGGGGACAGGGGGGAACGAGCAGTACTTC
CASTWGTGGNEQYF
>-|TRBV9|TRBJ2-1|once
TGTGCCAGCAGCGTAGCTGGCGGGGGACAGTACAATGAGCAGTTCTTC
CASSVAGGGQYNEQFF
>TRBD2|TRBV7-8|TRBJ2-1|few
TGTGCCAGCAGCTTAGCTACTAGCGGGAGAAGCCATGAGCAGTTCTTC
CASSLATSGRSHEQFF
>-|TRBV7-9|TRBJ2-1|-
TGTGCCAGCAGCGAGGTAGAAGCTTACAATGAGCAGTTCTTC
CASSEVEAYNEQFF
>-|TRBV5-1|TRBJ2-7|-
TGCGCCAGCAGCATCTCGACTTTGGGGTCCTACGAGCAGTACTTC
CASSISTLGSYEQYF
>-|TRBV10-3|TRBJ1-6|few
TGTGCCATCAGCGGGGACACCAATAATTCACCCCTCCACTTT
CAISGDTNNSPLHF
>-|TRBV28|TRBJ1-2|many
TGTGCCAGCAGTCGGACATTATCAGCTCATGGCTACACCTTC
CASSRTLSAHGYTF
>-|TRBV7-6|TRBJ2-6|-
TGTGCCAGCAGCTTATTCCTGTCGCCCGGGTCTGGGGCCAACGTCCTGACTTTC
CASSLFLSPGSGANVLTF
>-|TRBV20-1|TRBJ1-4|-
TGCAGTGCTTCCTCGACAGGCGTTAATGAAAAACTGTTTTTT
CSASSTGVNEKLFF
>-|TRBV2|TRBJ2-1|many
TGTGCCAGCACATTCGTCCCGGGCAGGGGCCCTTACAATGAGCAGTTCTTC
CASTFVPGRGPYNEQFF
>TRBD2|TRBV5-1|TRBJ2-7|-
TGCGCCAGCAGCACGTACGGACTAGCGGGAGGGCCCTCCTACGAGCAGTACTTC
CASSTYGLAGGPSYEQYF
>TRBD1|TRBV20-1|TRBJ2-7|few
TGCAGTGCTAGACCCTCGACAGGGAGTGCCTACGAGCAGTACTTC
CSARPSTGSAYEQYF
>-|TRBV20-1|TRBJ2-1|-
TGCAGTGCCCCATGGGACTCCCAAGAGACCCAGTTCTTC
CSAPWDSQETQFF
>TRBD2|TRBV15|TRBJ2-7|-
TGTGCCACCAGCAGAGGAGGCGGGAGGGACGAGCAGTACTTC
CATSRGGGRDEQYF
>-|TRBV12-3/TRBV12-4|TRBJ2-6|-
TGTGCCAGCAGTCCCGAGGGGGGACTTACTGGGGCCAACGTCCTGACTTTC
CASSPEGGLTGANVLTF
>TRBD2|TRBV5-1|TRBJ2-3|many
TGCGCCAGCACACTACTAGCGGACCCCACAGATACGCAGTATTTT
CASTLLADPTDTQYF
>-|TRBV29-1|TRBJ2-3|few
TGCAGCGTTGCCCCGGGGGAGATTTGGGATACGCAGTATTTT
CSVAPGEIWDTQYF
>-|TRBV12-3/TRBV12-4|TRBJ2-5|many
TGTGCCAGCAGTCTGGGGTCGCAAGAGACCCAGTACTTC
CASSLGSQETQYF
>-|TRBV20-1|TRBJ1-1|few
TGCAGTGCTCGCCGGGACCGGAACACTGAAGCTTTCTTT
CSARRDRNTEAFF
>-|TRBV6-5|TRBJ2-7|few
TGTGCCAGCAGTTACTCGGTCAGGGGTACCCACGAGCAGTACTTC
CASSYSVRGTHEQYF
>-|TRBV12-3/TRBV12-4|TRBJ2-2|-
TGTGCCAGCAGTCCCCTTTGGACGAGTACCGGGGAGCTGTTTTTT
CASSPLWTSTGELFF
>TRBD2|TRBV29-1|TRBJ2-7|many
TGCAGCGTGCAACGCGGGGGAACTAGGAACGAGCAGTACTTC
CSVQRGGTRNEQYF
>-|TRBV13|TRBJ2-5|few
TGTGCCAGCAGCTTTAGGAGTGGAGAGACCCAGTACTTC
CASSFRSGETQYF
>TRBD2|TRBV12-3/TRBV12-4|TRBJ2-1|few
TGTGCCAGCAGGCGAACCGGGACTAGCGGTTACAATGAGCAGTTCTTC
CASRRTGTSGYNEQFF
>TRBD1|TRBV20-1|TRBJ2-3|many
TGCAGTGCTAGAGATGTTCAGGGGGCGACCCGCGCAGATACGCAGTATTTT
CSARDVQGATRADTQYF
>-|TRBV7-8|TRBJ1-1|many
TGTGCCAGCAGCTCCCAGTCCGGGCACACTGAAGCTTTCTTT
CASSSQSGHTEAFF
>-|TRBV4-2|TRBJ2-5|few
TGTGCCAGCAGCTTCTTAGGGGGCCAAGAGACCCAGTACTTC
CASSFLGGQETQYF
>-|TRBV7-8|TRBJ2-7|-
TGTGCCAGCAGCTTAAACAAAGACTACGAGCAGTACTTC
CASSLNKDYEQYF
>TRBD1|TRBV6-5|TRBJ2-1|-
TGTGCCAGCAGTTACACCTCCGGGACAGCGAGTGAGCAGTTCTTC
CASSYTSGTASEQFF